Each of the 7 T cell receptor beta chains below was sequenced from the same sample in a study of identifying expanded T cells in peripheral blood. The protocol was immunoSEQ multiplex PCR, while the TCRdb copy is restricted to in-frame clones and leaves out a portion. This sample yields about 85,000 clones, of which 88% are seen a single time; over 15% belongs to the top ten. The sample comprised blood. These receptors all stem from a person aged 18 to 75 in good health.

The rearrangement uses TRBV19 and TRBJ1-1; possible D gene TRBD1, 6 bases. CDR3 length equals 15 residues. CDR1 LNHDA and CDR2 SQIVND come from the germline V gene (reference sequence). V shed 2 bases and J shed 3 bases, with 13 bases lying between them. The CDR3 region has the DNA TGTGCCAGTAGTATAACGGGGGGCGGATACACTGAAGCTTTCTTT. Amino acids: CASSITGGGYTEAFF.

This chain uses TRBV5-4 with TRBJ1-6; D is unclear. Between the trimmed V and J ends, which lost 2 bases and 6 bases, there was a span of 6 bases. CDR3 length equals 13 residues. Germline V gene sequence: CDR1 SGHNT, CDR2 YYREEE (reference sequence). The CDR3: CASSLKGNSPLHF. The DNA for the CDR3 is TGTGCCAGCAGCTTAAAGGGTAATTCACCCCTCCACTTT.

This chain connects TRBV28 to TRBJ1-4; 7 nucleotides agree with TRBD1. The CDR3 sequence is 16 residues long. Unmatched junction bases numbered 6, after V lost 2 bases and J lost 3 bases. CDR1 is MDHEN, CDR2 SYDVKM, per germline. The CDR3 sequence: CASSLRGRGANEKLFF. CDR3 in DNA: TGTGCCAGCAGTTTAAGGGGGCGCGGGGCTAATGAAAAACTGTTTTTT.

This chain links TRBV6-1 with TRBJ1-1, with TRBD1 identical over 8 bases. The CDR3 covers 13 residues. Germline V gives CDR1 MNHNS, CDR2 SASEGT. The V gene end was trimmed by 5 bases and the J gene end by 4 bases; junction bases not matched to a gene: 3. In DNA, the CDR3 is TGTGCCAGCAGTCTTACAGGGGGCACTGAAGCTTTCTTT. It yields the protein CASSLTGGTEAFF.

The chain uses TRBV7-7 and TRBJ2-7; possible D gene TRBD1, 5 bases. The CDR3 loop spans 15 amino acids. Trimming removed 1 base at V and 3 bases at J, with 13 bases between. The germline V gene encodes CDR1 SSHAT and CDR2 FNYEAQ (reference sequence). Written as DNA, the CDR3 is TGTGCCAGCAGCTTAGGCAGTGACAGACACTACGAGCAGTACTTC. As protein: CASSLGSDRHYEQYF.

The gene calls are TRBV18 and TRBJ1-2; D unresolved. Germline V gives CDR1 KGHSH, CDR2 LQKENI. The CDR3 sequence is 14 residues long. The V and J ends lost 2 bases and 0 bases respectively, with 7 bases between them. DNA for the CDR3: TGTGCCAGCTCACCAATTACAGCTAACTATGGCTACACCTTC. Translation: CASSPITANYGYTF.

The genes are TRBV5-4 and TRBJ1-2; 8 bases map to TRBD1. This CDR3 spans 12 amino acids. In germline, CDR1 is SGHNT, CDR2 YYREEE (reference sequence). Losses at the gene ends were 4 bases for V and 6 bases for J; bases not matched to a gene: 2. CDR3 loop: CASSLQGDGYTF. The CDR3 DNA is TGTGCCAGCAGCCTACAGGGGGATGGCTACACCTTC.